This TCR beta chain stems from a study of CD8 T cells in ankylosing spondylitis. Broader study findings: Disease-linked clones bore a CD8+ phenotype and were relatively rare in peripheral blood. For ankylosing spondylitis blood, a TCR beta motif of 7 or 8 highly homologous variants appeared characteristic. Matched synovial fluid from ankylosing spondylitis patients was reported to be enriched for disease-linked clones.

This CDR3 is built from 14 residues. Making use of molecular barcodes, quantitative 5'-RACE generated TCR beta libraries. TCRdb processed the 5' RACE reads anew with MiXCR; each CDR3 protein has one entry. The table records approximately 150,000 distinct CDR3 sequences, over 15% of them present only once. On this clonotype itself: Its antigen remains unknown.

The sequence derives from a male donor with ankylosing spondylitis. Sequencing input: blood, either unsorted or a sorted T cell fraction (not recorded which). This rearrangement joins TRBV21-1 to TRBJ2-7; the table calls TRBD1, which could not be checked here. TRBV21-1 is listed as a pseudogene. CDR3 DNA sequence: TGTGCCAGCGGAGGTGGGGGCCAGGGCTACGAGCAGTACTTC. Translated: CASGGGGQGYEQYF.